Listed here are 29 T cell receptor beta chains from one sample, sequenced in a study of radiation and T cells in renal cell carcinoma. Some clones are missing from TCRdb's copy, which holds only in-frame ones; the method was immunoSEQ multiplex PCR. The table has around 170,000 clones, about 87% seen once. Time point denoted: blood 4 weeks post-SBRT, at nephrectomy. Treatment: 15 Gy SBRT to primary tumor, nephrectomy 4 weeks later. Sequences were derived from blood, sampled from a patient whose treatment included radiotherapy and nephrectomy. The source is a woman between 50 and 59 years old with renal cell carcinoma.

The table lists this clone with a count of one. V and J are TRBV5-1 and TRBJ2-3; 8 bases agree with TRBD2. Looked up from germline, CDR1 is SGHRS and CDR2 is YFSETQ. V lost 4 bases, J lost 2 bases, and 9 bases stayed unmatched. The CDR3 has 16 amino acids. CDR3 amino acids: CASSPSSGGYTDTQYF. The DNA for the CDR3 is TGCGCCAGCAGCCCGAGCTCGGGAGGGTACACAGATACGCAGTATTTT.

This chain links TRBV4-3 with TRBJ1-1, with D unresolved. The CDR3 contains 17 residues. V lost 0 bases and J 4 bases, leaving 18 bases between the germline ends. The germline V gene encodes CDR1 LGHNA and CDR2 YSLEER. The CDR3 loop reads CASSQDLGLGPGTEAFF. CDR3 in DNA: TGCGCCAGCAGCCAAGATCTTGGTTTAGGGCCAGGCACTGAAGCTTTCTTT.

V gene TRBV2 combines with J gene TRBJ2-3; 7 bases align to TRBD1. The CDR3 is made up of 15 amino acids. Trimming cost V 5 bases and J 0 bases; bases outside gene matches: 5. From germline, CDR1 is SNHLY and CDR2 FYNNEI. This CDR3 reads CASSMDRRSTDTQYF. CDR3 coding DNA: TGTGCCAGCAGTATGGACAGGAGAAGCACAGATACGCAGTATTTT.

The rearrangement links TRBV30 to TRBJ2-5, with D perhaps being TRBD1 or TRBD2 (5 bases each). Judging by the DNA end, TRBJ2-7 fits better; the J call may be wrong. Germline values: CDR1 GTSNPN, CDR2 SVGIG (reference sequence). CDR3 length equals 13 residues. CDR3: CAWSGGSPYEQYF. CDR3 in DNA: TGTGCCTGGAGTGGGGGGTCCCCCTACGAGCAGTACTTC.

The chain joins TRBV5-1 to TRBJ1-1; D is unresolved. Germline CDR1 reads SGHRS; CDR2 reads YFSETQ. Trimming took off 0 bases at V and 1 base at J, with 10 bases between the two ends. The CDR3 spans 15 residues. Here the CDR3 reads CASSLGRIGNTEAFF. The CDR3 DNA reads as TGCGCCAGCAGCTTGGGACGAATCGGGAACACTGAAGCTTTCTTT. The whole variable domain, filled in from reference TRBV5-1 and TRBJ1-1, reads KAGVTQTPRYLIKTRGQQVTLSCSPISGHRSVSWYQQTPGQGLQFLFEYFSETQRNKGNFPGRFSGRQFSNSRSEMNVSTLELGDSALYLCASSLGRIGNTEAFFGQGTRLTVV.

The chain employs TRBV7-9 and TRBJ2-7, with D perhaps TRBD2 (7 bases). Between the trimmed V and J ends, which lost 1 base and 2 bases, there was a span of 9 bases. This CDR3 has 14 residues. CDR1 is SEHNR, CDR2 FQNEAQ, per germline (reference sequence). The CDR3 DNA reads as TGTGCCAGCAGCTTAGTGGGGGGGCCCTACGAGCAGTACTTC. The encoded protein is CASSLVGGPYEQYF.

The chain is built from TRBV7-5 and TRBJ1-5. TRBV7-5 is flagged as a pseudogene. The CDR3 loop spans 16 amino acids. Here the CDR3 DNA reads TGTGCCAGAAGCTTGTGGATAGGGAGTAGCAATCAGCCCCAGCATTTT. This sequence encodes CARSLWIGSSNQPQHF.

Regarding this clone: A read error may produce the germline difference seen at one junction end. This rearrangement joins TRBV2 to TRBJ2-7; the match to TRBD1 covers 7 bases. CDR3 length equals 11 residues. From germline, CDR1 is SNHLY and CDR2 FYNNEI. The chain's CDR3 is CASSDRDSTNF. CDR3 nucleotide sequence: TGTGCCAGCAGTGACCGGGACAGCACGAACTTC.

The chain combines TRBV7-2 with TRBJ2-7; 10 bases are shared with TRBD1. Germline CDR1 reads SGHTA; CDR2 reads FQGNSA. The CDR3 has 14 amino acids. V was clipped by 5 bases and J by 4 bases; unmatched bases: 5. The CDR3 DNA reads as TGTGCCAGCAGCACAGACAGGGGGCCTTACGAGCAGTACTTC. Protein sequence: CASSTDRGPYEQYF.

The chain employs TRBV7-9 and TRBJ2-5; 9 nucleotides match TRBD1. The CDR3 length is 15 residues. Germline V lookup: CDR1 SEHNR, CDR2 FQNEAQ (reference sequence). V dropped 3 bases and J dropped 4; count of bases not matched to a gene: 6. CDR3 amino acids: CASSLTTGGVETQYF. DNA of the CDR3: TGTGCCAGCAGCTTGACGACAGGGGGAGTAGAGACCCAGTACTTC.

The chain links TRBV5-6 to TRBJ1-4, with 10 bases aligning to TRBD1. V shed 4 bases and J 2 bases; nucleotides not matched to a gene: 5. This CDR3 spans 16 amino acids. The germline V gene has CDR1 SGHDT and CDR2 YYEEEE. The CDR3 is CASSQPGQGTNEKLFF. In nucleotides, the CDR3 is TGTGCCAGCAGCCAGCCGGGACAGGGGACTAATGAAAAACTGTTTTTT.

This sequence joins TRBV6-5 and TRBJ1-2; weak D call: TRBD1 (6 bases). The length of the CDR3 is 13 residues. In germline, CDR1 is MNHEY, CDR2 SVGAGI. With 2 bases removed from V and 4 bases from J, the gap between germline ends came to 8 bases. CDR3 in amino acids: CASSYTGTYGYTF. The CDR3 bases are TGTGCCAGCAGTTACACAGGGACCTATGGCTACACCTTC.

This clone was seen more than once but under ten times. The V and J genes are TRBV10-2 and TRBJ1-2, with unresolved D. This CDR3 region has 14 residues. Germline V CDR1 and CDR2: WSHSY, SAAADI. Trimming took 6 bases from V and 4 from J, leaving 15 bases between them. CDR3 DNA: TGCGCCAGCAGCGCTAGAAGTCTCTCCTATGGCTACACCTTC. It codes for CASSARSLSYGYTF.

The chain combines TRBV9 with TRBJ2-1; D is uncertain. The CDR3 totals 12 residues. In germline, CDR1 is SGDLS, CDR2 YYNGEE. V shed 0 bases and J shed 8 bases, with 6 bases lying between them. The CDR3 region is CASSVGIDEQFF. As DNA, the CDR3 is TGTGCCAGCAGCGTAGGGATTGATGAGCAGTTCTTC.

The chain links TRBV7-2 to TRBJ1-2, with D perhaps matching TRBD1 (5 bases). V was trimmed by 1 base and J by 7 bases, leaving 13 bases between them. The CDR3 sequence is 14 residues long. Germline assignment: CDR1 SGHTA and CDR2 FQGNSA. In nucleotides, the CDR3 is TGTGCCAGCAGCTTAGTCGGCCGACAGTTTGGCTACACCTTC. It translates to CASSLVGRQFGYTF.

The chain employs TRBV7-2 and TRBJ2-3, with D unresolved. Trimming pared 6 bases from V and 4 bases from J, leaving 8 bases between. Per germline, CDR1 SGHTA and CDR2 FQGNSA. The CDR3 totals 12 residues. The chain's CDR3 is CASRRAADTQYF. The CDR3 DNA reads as TGTGCCAGCAGACGTGCAGCAGATACGCAGTATTTT.

CDR3 sequence reads: CASSPDRGRNEQYF. The CDR3, as DNA: TGTGCCAGCAGCCCAGACAGGGGGCGAAACGAGCAGTACTTC. The V call is TRBV5-6, the J call TRBJ2-7, with 10 bases matching TRBD1. Germline lookup yields CDR1 SGHDT and CDR2 YYEEEE. The junction had 6 bases not matched to a gene; V was cut back by 4 bases and J by 5 bases. This CDR3 has 14 amino acids.

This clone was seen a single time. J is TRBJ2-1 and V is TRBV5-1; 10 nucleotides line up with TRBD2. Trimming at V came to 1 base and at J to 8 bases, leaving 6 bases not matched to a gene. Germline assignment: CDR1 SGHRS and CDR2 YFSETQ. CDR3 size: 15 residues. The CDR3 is CASSLKRGGQDEQFF. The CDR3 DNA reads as TGCGCCAGCAGCTTGAAGCGGGGGGGCCAAGATGAGCAGTTCTTC.

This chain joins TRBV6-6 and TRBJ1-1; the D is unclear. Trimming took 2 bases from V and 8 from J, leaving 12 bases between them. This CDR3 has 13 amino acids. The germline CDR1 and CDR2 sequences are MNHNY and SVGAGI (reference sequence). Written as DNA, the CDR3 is TGTGCCAGCAGTTACGACCGTACAGCGGAAGCTTTCTTT. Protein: CASSYDRTAEAFF.

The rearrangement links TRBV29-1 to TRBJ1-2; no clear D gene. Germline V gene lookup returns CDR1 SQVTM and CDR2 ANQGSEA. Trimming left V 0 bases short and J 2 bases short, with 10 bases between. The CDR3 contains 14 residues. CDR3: CSVEDPPVNYGYTF. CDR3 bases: TGCAGCGTTGAAGATCCACCAGTGAACTATGGCTACACCTTC.

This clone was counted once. The CDR3 DNA reads as TGCGCCAGCAGCGCGGGCCGGGACAGTGGAAACACCGGGGAGCTGTTTTTT. It is translated as CASSAGRDSGNTGELFF. The rearrangement joins TRBV5-1 to TRBJ2-2; 7 positions match TRBD1. CDR1 and CDR2 from the germline V gene are SGHRS and YFSETQ. J lost 2 bases, V lost 4 bases, and 11 bases had no gene match. The CDR3 loop spans 17 amino acids. Together with reference TRBV5-1 and TRBJ2-2, the CDR3 gives the full variable domain: KAGVTQTPRYLIKTRGQQVTLSCSPISGHRSVSWYQQTPGQGLQFLFEYFSETQRNKGNFPGRFSGRQFSNSRSEMNVSTLELGDSALYLCASSAGRDSGNTGELFFGEGSRLTVL.

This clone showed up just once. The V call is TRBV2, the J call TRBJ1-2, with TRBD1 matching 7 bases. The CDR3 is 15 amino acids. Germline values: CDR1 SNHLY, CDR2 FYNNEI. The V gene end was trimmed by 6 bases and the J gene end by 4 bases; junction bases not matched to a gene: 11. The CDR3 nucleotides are TGTGCCAGCAGGGACAGGAGCCTGCCGGGCTATGGCTACACCTTC. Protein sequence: CASRDRSLPGYGYTF.

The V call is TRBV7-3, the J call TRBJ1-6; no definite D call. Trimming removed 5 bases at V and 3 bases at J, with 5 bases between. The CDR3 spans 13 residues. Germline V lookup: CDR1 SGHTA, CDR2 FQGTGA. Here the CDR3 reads CASSTDYNSPLHF. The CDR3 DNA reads TGTGCCAGCAGCACGGACTATAATTCACCCCTCCACTTT.

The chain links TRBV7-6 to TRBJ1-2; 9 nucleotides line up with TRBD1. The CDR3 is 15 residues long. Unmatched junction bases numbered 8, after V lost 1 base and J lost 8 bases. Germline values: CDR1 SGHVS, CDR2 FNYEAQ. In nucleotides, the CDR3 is TGTGCCAGCAGCTTAGGGGACAGGGCAGTGATGGGCTACACCTTC. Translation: CASSLGDRAVMGYTF.

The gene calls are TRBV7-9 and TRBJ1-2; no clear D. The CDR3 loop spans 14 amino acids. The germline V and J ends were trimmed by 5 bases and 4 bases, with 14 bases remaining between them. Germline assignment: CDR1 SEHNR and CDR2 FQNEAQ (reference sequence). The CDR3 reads CASSPDIIPYGYTF. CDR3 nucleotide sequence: TGTGCCAGCAGCCCAGACATCATCCCCTATGGCTACACCTTC.

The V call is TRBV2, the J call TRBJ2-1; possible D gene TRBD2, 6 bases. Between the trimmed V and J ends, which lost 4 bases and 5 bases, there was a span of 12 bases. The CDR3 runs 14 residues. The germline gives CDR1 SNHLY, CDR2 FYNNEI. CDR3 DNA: TGTGCCAGCAGTGGAGATACGGGGGACAATGAGCAGTTCTTC. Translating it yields CASSGDTGDNEQFF.

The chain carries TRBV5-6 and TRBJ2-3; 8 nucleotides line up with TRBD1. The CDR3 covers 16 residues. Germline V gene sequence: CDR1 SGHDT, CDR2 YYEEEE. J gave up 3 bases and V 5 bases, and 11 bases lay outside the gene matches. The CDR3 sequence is CASSSGQGGSTDTQYF. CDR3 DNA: TGTGCCAGCAGTTCTGGACAGGGCGGGTCGACAGATACGCAGTATTTT.

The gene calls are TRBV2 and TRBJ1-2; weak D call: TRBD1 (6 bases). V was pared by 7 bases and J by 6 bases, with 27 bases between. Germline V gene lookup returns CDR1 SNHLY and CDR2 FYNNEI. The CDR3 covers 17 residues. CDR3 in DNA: TGTGCCAGCATGCGGGGACACCAACTTAGTCTGAAGGATGGCTACACCTTC. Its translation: CASMRGHQLSLKDGYTF.

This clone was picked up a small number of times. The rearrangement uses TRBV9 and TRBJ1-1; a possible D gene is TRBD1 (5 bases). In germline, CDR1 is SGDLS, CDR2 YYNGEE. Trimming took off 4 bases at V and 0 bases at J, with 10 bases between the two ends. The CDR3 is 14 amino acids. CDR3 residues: CASSRQNMNTEAFF. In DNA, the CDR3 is TGTGCCAGCAGCCGACAGAACATGAACACTGAAGCTTTCTTT.